This note documents a single T cell receptor (beta chain) sequence. Its antigen is not identified. The entry originates in a study of cytomegalovirus exposure and HLA in healthy donors. Study-level information: Unique TCR beta sequences numbering around 110 million came from about 179 million T cells in an earlier analysis. Points from the study as a whole: Some V segments, TRBV6-2 and TRBV6-3 among them, were indistinguishable and were therefore excluded. Most TCR sequences were seen very rarely across donors, but some public TCRs occurred in many.

The CDR3 has 18 amino acids. CDR1 SGHTA and CDR2 FQGTGA come from the germline V gene. After removal of 4 bases from V and 1 base from J, the junction contained 14 bases not matched to a gene. The PCR ran on 60 Vbeta and 13 Jbeta primers. The table came from immunoSEQ multiplex PCR; TCRdb's copy has only in-frame clones and leaves some out. This sample carries more than 75,000 clones, 85% to 90% of them seen once, and the ten largest clones take 2.3%. Specimen: PBMCs. The receptor's source is a man between 18 and 29 years old in good health and CMV-seronegative. The chain couples TRBV7-3 to TRBJ2-3; 7 nucleotides agree with TRBD2. The CDR3 sequence: CASSSENGRSFRTDTQYF. As DNA, the CDR3 is TGTGCCAGCAGCTCAGAAAACGGGAGGTCATTTCGCACAGATACGCAGTATTTT.